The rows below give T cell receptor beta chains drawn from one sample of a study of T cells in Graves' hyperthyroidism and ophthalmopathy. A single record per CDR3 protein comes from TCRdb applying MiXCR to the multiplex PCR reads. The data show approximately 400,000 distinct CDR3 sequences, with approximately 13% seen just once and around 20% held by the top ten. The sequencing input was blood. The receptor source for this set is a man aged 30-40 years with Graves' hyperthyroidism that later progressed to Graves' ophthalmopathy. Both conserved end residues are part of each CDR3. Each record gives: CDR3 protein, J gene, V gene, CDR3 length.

CASREGADSPLHF TRBJ1-6 TRBV6-1 13
CASSHLQGTDTQYF TRBJ2-3 TRBV14 14
CASSLEQGVPNYGYTF TRBJ1-2 TRBV5-1 16
CASSLVSGGYGELFF TRBJ2-2 TRBV27 15
CASRKGQHTDTQYF TRBJ2-3 TRBV5-5 14
CASSLDRVSTEAFF TRBJ1-1 TRBV27 14
CASSSDRASSQAYEQYF TRBJ2-7 TRBV13 17
CASSPGGAGYGYTF TRBJ1-2 TRBV5-1 14
CASSAQGIDQPQHF TRBJ1-5 TRBV9 14
CASSLEESSGNTIYF TRBJ1-3 TRBV7-9 15
CASSQHGPSSGSNVLTF TRBJ2-6 TRBV6-1 17
CASSYSEAGNEQYF TRBJ2-7 TRBV4-1 14
CASSLLGQGYRNEKLFF TRBJ1-4 TRBV7-6 17